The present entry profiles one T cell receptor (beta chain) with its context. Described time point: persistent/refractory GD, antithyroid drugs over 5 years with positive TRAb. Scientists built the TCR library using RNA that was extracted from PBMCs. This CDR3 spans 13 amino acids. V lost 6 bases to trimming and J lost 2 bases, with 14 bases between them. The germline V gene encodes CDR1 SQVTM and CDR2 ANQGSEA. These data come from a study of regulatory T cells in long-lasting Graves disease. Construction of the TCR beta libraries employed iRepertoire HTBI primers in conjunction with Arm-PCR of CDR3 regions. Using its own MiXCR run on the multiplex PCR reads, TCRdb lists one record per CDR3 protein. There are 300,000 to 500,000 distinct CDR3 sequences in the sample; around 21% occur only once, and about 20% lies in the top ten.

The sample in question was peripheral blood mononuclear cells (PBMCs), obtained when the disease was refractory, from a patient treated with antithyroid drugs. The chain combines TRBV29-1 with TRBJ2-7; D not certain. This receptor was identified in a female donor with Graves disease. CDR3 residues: CSVYSSLTYEQYF. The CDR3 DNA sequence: TGCAGCGTCTACAGCAGTCTGACCTACGAGCAGTACTTC.